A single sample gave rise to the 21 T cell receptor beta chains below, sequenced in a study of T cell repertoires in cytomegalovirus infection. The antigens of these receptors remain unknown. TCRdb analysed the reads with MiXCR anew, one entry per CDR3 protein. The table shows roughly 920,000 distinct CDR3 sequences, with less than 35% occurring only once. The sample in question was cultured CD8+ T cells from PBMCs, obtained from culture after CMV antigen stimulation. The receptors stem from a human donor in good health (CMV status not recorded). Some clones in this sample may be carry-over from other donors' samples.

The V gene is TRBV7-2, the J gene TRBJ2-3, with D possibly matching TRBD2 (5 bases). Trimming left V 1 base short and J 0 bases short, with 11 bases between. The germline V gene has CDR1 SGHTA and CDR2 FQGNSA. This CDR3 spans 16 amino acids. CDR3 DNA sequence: TGTGCCAGCAGCTTAGTAGTGAGGGAAAGCACAGATACGCAGTATTTT. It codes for CASSLVVRESTDTQYF.

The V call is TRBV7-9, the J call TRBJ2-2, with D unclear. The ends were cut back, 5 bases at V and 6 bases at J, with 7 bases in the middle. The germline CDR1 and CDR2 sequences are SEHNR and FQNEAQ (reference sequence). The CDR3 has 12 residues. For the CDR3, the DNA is TGTGCCAGCAGCACCGCGTCCGGGGAGCTGTTTTTT. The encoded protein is CASSTASGELFF.

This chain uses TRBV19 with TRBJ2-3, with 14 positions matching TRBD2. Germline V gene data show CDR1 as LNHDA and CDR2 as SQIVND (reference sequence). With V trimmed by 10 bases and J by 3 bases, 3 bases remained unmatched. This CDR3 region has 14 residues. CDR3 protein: CATGLAGGTDTQYF. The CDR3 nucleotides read TGTGCCACCGGACTAGCGGGAGGAACAGATACGCAGTATTTT.

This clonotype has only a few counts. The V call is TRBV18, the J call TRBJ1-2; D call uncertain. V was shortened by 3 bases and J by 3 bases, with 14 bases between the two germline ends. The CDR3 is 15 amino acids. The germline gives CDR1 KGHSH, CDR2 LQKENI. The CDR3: CASSPVPSGDYGYTF. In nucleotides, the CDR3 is TGTGCCAGCTCACCGGTCCCCTCGGGAGACTATGGCTACACCTTC.

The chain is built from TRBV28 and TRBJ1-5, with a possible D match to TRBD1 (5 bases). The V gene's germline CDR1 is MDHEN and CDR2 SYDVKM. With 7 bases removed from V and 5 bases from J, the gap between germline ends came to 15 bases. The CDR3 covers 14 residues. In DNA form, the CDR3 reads TGTGCCAGCAATGGGGCAGGGTCCCATCAGCCCCAGCATTTT. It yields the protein CASNGAGSHQPQHF.

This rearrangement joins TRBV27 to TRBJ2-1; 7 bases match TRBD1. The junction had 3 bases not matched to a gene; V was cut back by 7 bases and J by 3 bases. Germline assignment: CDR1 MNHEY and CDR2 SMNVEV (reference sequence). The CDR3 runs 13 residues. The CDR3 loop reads CASTAGGYNEQFF. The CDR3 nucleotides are TGTGCCAGCACGGCAGGGGGCTACAATGAGCAGTTCTTC.

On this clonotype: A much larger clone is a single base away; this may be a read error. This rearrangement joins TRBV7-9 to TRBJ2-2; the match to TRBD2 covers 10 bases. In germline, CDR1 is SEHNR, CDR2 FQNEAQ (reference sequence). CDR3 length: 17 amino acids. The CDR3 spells CVSSAALAGANTGELFF. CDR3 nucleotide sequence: TGTGTCAGCAGCGCCGCGCTAGCGGGGGCGAACACCGGGGAGCTGTTTTTT.

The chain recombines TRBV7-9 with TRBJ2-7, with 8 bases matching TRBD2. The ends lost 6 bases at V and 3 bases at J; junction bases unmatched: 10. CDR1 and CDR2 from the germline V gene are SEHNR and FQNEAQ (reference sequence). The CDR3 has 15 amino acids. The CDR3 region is CASSPGGDTFYEQYF. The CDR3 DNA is TGTGCCAGCAGTCCCGGGGGGGACACATTCTACGAGCAGTACTTC.

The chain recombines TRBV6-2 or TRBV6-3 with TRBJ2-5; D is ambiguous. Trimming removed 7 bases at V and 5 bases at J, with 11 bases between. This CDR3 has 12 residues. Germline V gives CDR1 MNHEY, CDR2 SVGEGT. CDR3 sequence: CASTDMEETQYF. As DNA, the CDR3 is TGTGCCAGCACCGACATGGAGGAGACCCAGTACTTC.

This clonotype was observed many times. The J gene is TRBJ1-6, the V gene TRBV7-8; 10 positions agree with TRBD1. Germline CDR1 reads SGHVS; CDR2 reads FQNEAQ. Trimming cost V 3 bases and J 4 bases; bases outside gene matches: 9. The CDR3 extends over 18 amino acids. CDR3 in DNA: TGTGCCAGCAGCTTCCCGGGACAGGGGCCGCTTTATAATTCACCCCTCCACTTT. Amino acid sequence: CASSFPGQGPLYNSPLHF.

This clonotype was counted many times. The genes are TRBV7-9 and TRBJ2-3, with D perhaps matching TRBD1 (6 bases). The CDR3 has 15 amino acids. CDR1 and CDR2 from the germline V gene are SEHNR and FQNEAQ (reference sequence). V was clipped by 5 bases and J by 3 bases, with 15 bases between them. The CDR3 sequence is CASSTRDTATDTQYF. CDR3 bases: TGTGCCAGCAGCACCCGGGACACCGCAACAGATACGCAGTATTTT. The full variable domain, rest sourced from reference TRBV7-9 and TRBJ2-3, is DTGVSQNPRHKITKRGQNVTFRCDPISEHNRLYWYRQTLGQGPEFLTYFQNEAQLEKSRLLSDRFSAERPKGSFSTLEIQRTEQGDSAMYLCASSTRDTATDTQYFGPGTRLTVL.

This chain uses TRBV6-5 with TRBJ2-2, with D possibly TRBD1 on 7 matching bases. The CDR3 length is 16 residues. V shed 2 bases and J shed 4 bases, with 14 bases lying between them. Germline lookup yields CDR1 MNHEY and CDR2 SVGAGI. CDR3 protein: CASSYQGGDPTGELFF. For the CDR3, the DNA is TGTGCCAGCAGTTACCAGGGGGGTGATCCCACCGGGGAGCTGTTTTTT.

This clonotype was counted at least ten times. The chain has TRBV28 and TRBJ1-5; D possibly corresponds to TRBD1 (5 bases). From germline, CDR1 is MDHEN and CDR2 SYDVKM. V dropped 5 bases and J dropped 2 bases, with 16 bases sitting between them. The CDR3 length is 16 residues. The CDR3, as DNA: TGTGCCAGCAGTCCGCTTTGGGGAGGGGGCAATCAGCCCCAGCATTTT. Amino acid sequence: CASSPLWGGGNQPQHF.

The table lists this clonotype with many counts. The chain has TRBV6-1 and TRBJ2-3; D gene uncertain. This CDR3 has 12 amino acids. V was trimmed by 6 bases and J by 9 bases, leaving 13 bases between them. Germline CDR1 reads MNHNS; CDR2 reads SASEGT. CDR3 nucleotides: TGTGCCAGCAGCCCCACCGGGTCGACGCAGTATTTT. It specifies CASSPTGSTQYF.

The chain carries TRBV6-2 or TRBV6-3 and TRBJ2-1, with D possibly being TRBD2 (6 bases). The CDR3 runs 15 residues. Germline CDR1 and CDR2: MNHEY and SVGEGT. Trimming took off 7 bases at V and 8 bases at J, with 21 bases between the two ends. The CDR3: CASTVRDWSMDEQFF. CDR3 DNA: TGTGCCAGCACCGTCCGGGACTGGAGTATGGATGAGCAGTTCTTC.

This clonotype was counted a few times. The CDR3 here is CASSRRQGDRMEKLFF. The CDR3 DNA sequence: TGTGCCAGCAGTAGAAGACAGGGAGATCGTATGGAAAAACTGTTTTTT. This chain links TRBV28 with TRBJ1-4, with 7 positions matching TRBD1. V dropped 5 bases and J dropped 8; count of bases not matched to a gene: 14. CDR1 is MDHEN, CDR2 SYDVKM, per germline. CDR3 length equals 16 residues.

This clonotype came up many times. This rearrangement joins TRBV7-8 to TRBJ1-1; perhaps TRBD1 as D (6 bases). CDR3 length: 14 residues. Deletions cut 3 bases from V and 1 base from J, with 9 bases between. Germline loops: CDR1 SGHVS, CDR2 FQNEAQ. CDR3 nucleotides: TGTGCCAGCAGCTTCGTGGGACAGAACACTGAAGCTTTCTTT. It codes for CASSFVGQNTEAFF.

The CDR3 protein is CASSLPTGGYNSPLHF. CDR3 in DNA: TGTGCCAGTAGCTTACCGACAGGGGGCTATAATTCACCCCTCCACTTT. This chain connects TRBV19 to TRBJ1-6, with TRBD1 matching over 9 bases. This CDR3 has 16 residues. Germline V gene lookup returns CDR1 LNHDA and CDR2 SQIVND (reference sequence). Unmatched junction bases numbered 6, after V lost 6 bases and J lost 3 bases.

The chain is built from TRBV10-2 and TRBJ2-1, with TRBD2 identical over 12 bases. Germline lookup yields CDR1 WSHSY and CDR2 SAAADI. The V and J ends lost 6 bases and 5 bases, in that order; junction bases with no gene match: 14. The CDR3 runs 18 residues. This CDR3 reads CASSDSLSSGGAHNEQFF. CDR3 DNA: TGCGCCAGCAGCGACAGTCTTTCTAGCGGGGGGGCCCACAATGAGCAGTTCTTC.

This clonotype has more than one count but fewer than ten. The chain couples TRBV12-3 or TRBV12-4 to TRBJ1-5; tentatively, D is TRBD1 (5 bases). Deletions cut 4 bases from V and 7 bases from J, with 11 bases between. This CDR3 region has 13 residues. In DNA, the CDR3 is TGTGCCAGCAGTTATAAAGGGGTCCAGCCCCAGCATTTT. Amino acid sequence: CASSYKGVQPQHF.

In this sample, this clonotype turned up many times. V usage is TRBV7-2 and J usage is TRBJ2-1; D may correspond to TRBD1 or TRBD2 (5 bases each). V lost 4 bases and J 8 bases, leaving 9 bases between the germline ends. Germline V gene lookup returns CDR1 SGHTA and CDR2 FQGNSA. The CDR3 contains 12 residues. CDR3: CASSSQGHEQFF. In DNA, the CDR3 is TGTGCCAGCAGCTCCCAGGGACATGAGCAGTTCTTC.